This T cell receptor beta chain originates from a study of control samples from healthy donors and cancer patients. Clones were sequenced by immunoSEQ multiplex PCR, and TCRdb holds only the in-frame ones, with some missing. Of about 85,000 clones listed, 85% to 90% are singletons. The length of the CDR3 is 15 residues. V dropped 2 bases and J dropped 4 bases, with 13 bases sitting between them. The germline V gene encodes CDR1 SGHTA and CDR2 FQGNSA. The sample was blood. The origin of this receptor is a woman aged 55-75 years in good health. The genes are TRBV7-2 and TRBJ2-3; D is possibly TRBD2 (5 bases). CDR3 nucleotide sequence: TGTGCCAGCAGCTTAAGATCACACGGGGCAGATACGCAGTATTTT. It is translated as CASSLRSHGADTQYF.